A selection of T cell receptor beta chains follows, all from one sample in a study of cytomegalovirus exposure and HLA in healthy donors. The protocol was immunoSEQ multiplex PCR, while the TCRdb copy is restricted to in-frame clones and leaves out a portion. The sample shows around 180,000 clones, about 86% of them seen only once. The sample taken for sequencing was PBMCs. Receptor source: a young woman in good health and CMV-seropositive. Each CDR3 is given with its conserved first and last residue. Fields, in order: V gene, CDR3 protein.

V: TRBV6-1
CDR3: CASSDGGSSYEQYF

V: TRBV5-1
CDR3: CASSRGGRGPNTEAFF

V: TRBV5-6
CDR3: CASSFDRWPQYNEQFF

V: TRBV5-1
CDR3: CASSQGRGRGDDEQYF

V: TRBV29-1
CDR3: CSVMETGYYEQYF

V: TRBV7-2
CDR3: CASSWDRQETQYF

V: TRBV2
CDR3: CASIWDTNTEAFF

V: TRBV10-3
CDR3: CAISGLGGDGYTF

V: TRBV7-6
CDR3: CASSLYESDEQFF

V: TRBV14
CDR3: CASSQSWWRNQETQYF

V: TRBV28
CDR3: CASSFGRGGTQYF

V: TRBV6-5
CDR3: CASSYSSGGTHGYTF

V: TRBV14
CDR3: CASSQEPGYGYTF

V: TRBV2
CDR3: CASSSDRLATNEKLFF

V: TRBV19
CDR3: CASSLLTRGYTF

V: TRBV30
CDR3: CAWSVPVSGGPRGRGAVF

V: TRBV11-3
CDR3: CASSPDRENEKLFF

V: TRBV4-2
CDR3: CASSQILAGGGETQYF

V: TRBV30
CDR3: CAWSVGTGPYEQYF

V: TRBV4-2
CDR3: CASSSRLAGGRDEQFF